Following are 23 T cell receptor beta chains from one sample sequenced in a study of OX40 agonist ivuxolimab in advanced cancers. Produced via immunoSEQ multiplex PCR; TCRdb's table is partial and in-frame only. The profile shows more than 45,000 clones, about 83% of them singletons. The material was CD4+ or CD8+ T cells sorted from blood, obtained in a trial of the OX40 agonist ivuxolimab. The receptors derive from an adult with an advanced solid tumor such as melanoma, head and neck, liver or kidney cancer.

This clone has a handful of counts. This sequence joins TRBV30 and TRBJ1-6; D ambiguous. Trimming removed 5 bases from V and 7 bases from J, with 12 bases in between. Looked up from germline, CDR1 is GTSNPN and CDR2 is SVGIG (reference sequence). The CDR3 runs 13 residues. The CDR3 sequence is CAWQVGQNSPLHF. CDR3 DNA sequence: TGTGCCTGGCAAGTTGGCCAAAATTCACCCCTCCACTTT.

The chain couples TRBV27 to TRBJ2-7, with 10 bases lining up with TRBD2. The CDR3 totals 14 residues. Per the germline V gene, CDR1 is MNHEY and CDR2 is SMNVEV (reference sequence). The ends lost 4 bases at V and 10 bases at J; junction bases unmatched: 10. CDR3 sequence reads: CASSSIAGGRSQYF. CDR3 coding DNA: TGTGCCAGCAGTTCCATAGCGGGGGGCCGCTCCCAGTACTTC.

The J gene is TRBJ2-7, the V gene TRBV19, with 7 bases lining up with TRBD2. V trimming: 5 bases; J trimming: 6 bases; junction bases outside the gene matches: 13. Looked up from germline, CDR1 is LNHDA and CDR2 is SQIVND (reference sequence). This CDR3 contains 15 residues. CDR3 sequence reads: CASSQALEPGGEQYF. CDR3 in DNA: TGTGCCAGTAGTCAAGCCCTGGAGCCGGGAGGCGAGCAGTACTTC.

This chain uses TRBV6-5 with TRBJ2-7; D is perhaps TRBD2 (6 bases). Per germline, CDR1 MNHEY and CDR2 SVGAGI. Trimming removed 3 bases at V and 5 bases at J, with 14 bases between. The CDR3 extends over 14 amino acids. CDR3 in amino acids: CASSYGGNRDEQYF. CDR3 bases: TGTGCCAGCAGTTATGGCGGGAATCGCGACGAGCAGTACTTC.

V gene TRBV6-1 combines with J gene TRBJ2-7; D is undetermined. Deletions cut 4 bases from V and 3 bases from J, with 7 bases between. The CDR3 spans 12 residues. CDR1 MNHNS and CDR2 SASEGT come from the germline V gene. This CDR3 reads CASSATLYEQYF. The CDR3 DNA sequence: TGTGCCAGCAGTGCGACCCTCTACGAGCAGTACTTC.

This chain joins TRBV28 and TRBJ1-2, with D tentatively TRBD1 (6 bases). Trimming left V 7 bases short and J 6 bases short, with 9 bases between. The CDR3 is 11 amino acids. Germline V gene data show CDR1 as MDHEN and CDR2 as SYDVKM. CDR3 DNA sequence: TGTGCCAGCACCCCAGGGGATGGCTACACCTTC. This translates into CASTPGDGYTF.

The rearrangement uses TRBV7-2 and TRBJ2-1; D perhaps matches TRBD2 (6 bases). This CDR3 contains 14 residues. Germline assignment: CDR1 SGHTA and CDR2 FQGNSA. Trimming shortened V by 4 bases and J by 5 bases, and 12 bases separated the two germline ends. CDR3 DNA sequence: TGTGCCAGCAGCTGGCATCCGGGAGACAATGAGCAGTTCTTC. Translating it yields CASSWHPGDNEQFF.

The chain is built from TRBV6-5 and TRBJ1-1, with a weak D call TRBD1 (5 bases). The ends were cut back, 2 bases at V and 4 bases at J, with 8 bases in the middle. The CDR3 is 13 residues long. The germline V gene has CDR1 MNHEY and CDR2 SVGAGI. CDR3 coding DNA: TGTGCCAGCAGTTACGGGGGGATCACTGAAGCTTTCTTT. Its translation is CASSYGGITEAFF.

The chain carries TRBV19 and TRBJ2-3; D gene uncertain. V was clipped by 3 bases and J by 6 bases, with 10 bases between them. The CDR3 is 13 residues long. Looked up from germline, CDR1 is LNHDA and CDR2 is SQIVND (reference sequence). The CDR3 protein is CASSMSPQDTQYF. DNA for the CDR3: TGTGCCAGTAGTATGAGCCCGCAGGATACGCAGTATTTT. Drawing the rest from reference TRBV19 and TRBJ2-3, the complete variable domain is DGGITQSPKYLFRKEGQNVTLSCEQNLNHDAMYWYRQDPGQGLRLIYYSQIVNDFQKGDIAEGYSVSREKKESFPLTVTSAQKNPTAFYLCASSMSPQDTQYFGPGTRLTVL.

CDR3 amino acids: CASSYSNQGEGKQYF. DNA for the CDR3: TGTGCCAGCAGTTACTCGAATCAGGGCGAAGGGAAGCAGTACTTC. J is TRBJ2-7 and V is TRBV6-5; TRBD1 might be the D (5 bases). The CDR3 has 15 amino acids. The germline V gene encodes CDR1 MNHEY and CDR2 SVGAGI. V lost 0 bases to trimming and J lost 8 bases, with 17 bases between them.

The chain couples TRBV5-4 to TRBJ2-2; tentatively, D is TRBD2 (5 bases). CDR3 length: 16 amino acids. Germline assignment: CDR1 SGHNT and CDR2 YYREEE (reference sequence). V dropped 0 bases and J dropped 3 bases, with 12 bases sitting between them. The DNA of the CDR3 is TGTGCCAGCAGCTTGGTACTAGGAACCTACACCGGGGAGCTGTTTTTT. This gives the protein CASSLVLGTYTGELFF.

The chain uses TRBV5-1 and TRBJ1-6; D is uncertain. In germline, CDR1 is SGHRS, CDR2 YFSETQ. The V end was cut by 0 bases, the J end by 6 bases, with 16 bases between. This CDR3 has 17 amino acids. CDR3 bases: TGCGCCAGCAGCTTGGCGGGCCCACGGGGTGGTAATTCACCCCTCCACTTT. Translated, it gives CASSLAGPRGGNSPLHF.

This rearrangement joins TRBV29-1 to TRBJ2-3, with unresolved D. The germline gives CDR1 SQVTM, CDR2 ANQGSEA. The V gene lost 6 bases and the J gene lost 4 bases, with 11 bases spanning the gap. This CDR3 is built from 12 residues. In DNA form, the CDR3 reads TGCAGCGTCGACAAAATTTCAGATACGCAGTATTTT. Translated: CSVDKISDTQYF.

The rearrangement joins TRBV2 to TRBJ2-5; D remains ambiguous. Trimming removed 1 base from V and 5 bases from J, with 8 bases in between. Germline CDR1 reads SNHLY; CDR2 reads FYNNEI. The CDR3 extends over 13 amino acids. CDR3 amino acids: CASSEVDLETQYF. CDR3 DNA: TGTGCCAGCAGTGAAGTGGATTTGGAGACCCAGTACTTC.

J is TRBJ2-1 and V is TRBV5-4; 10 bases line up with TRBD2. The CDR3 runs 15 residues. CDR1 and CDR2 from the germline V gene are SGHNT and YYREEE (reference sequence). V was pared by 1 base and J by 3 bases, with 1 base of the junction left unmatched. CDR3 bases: TGTGCCAGCAGCTTGACTAGCGGGGACTACAATGAGCAGTTCTTC. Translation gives CASSLTSGDYNEQFF.

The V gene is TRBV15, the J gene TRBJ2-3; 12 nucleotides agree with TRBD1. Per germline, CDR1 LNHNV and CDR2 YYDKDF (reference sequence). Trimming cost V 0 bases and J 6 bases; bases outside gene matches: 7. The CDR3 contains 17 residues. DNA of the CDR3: TGTGCCACCAGCAGAGATGCAACAGGGACAGGGGGCGATACGCAGTATTTT. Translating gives CATSRDATGTGGDTQYF.

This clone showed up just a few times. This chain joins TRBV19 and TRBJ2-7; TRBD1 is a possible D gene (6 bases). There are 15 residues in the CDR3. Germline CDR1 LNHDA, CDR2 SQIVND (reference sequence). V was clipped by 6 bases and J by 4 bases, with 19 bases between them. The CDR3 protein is CASSDAPGRGYEQYF. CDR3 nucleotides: TGTGCCAGTAGCGACGCTCCGGGCAGGGGATACGAGCAGTACTTC.

The CDR3 region is CASSFSRGRADRYEQYF. CDR3 bases: TGTGCCAGCAGCTTCTCTCGAGGGAGGGCCGACCGATACGAGCAGTACTTC. The rearrangement uses TRBV11-3 and TRBJ2-7; 7 bases fit TRBD2. V was pared by 3 bases and J by 4 bases, with 15 bases of the junction left unmatched. The CDR3 covers 17 residues. Germline assignment: CDR1 SGHNT and CDR2 YENEEA.

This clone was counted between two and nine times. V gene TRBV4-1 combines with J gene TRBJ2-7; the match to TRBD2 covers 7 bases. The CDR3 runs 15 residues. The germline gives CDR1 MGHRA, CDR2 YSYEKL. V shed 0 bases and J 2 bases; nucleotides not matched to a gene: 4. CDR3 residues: CASSQEAGRPYEQYF. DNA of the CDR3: TGCGCCAGCAGCCAAGAAGCGGGGCGACCCTACGAGCAGTACTTC.

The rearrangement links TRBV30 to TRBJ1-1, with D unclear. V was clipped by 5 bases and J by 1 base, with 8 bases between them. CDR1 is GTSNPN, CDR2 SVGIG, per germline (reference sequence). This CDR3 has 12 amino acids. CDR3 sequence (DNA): TGTGCCTGGGGTCAGTCGAACACTGAAGCTTTCTTT. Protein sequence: CAWGQSNTEAFF.

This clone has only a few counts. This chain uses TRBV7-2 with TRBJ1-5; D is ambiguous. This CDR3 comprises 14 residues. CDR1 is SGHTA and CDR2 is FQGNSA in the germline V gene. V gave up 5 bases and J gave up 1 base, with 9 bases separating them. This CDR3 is CASSMAVSNQPQHF. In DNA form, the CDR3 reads TGTGCCAGCAGCATGGCGGTGAGCAATCAGCCCCAGCATTTT.

CDR3 nucleotides: TGTGCCAGCAGCACCAACTCCCTCGGGGAGGGCTTAAGATACTTC. This translates into CASSTNSLGEGLRYF. The chain uses TRBV28 and TRBJ2-7; 7 bases are a match to TRBD2. This CDR3 comprises 15 residues. Germline loops: CDR1 MDHEN, CDR2 SYDVKM. Trimming cost V 6 bases and J 13 bases; bases outside gene matches: 21. Variable domain in full (rest from reference TRBV28 and TRBJ2-7): DVKVTQSSRYLVKRTGEKVFLECVQDMDHENMFWYRQDPGLGLRLIYFSYDVKMKEKGDIPEGYSVSREKKERFSLILESASTNQTSMYLCASSTNSLGEGLRYFGPGTRLTVT.

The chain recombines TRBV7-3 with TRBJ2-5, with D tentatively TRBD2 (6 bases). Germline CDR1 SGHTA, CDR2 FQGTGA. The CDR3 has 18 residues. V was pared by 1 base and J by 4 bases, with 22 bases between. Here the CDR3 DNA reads TGTGCCAGCAGCTTAAACCACGGCAGGCGTCCGGAGGGAGAGACCCAGTACTTC. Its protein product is CASSLNHGRRPEGETQYF.